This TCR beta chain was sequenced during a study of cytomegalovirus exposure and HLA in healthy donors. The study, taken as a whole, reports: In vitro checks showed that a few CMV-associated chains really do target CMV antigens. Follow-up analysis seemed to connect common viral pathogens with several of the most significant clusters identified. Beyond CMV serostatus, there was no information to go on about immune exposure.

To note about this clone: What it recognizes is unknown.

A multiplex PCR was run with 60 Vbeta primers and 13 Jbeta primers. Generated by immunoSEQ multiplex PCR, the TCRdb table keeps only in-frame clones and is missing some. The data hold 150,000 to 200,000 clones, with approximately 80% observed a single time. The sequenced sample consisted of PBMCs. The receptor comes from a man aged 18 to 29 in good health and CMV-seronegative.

For the CDR3, the DNA is TGTGCCAGCAGCGCCCCGGGGAGTGAAACTGAAGCTTTCTTT. As protein: CASSAPGSETEAFF. V usage is TRBV5-5 and J usage is TRBJ1-1; D unresolved. V was shortened by 4 bases and J by 5 bases, with 15 bases between the two germline ends. Germline CDR1 SGHKS, CDR2 YYEKEE (reference sequence). The CDR3 is made up of 14 amino acids.